The rows below give T cell receptor beta chains drawn from one sample of a study of early T cells in non-severe SARS-CoV-2 infection. TCRdb independently ran MiXCR on the 5' RACE reads; one entry per CDR3 protein. The sample holds around 83,000 distinct CDR3 sequences, 8.5% to 12% seen once. Sequencing used whole blood, obtained at baseline. Source of these receptors: an adult who was a healthcare worker with PCR-confirmed SARS-CoV-2 infection or an uninfected control (not recorded which). Each CDR3 is given with its conserved first and last residue. A D gene is named only where the DNA matches it firmly. Clone size is shown for a subset of rows, as once, few, many or a class of expanded clone.

V gene: TRBV5-1
D gene: -
J gene: TRBJ2-5
clone size: once
CDR3 DNA: TGCGCCAGCAGCTTGGGCGGGATTGGAAAAGAGACCCAGTACTTC
CDR3 protein: CASSLGGIGKETQYF

V gene: TRBV18
D gene: -
J gene: TRBJ1-1
clone size: few
CDR3 DNA: TGTGCCAGCTCACCAGGAGGGGGGTACACTGAAGCTTTCTTT
CDR3 protein: CASSPGGGYTEAFF

V gene: TRBV7-9
D gene: TRBD2
J gene: TRBJ2-5
clone size: many
CDR3 DNA: TGTGCCAGCACCCTAGGAATGGCGGGAGGGCCTCGGAATTCAAAAGAGACCCAGTACTTC
CDR3 protein: CASTLGMAGGPRNSKETQYF

V gene: TRBV5-1
D gene: TRBD1
J gene: TRBJ1-4
clone size: -
CDR3 DNA: TGCGCCAGCAGCGCCAGGACAGGGAATGAAAAACTGTTTTTT
CDR3 protein: CASSARTGNEKLFF

V gene: TRBV6-4
D gene: -
J gene: TRBJ1-1
clone size: many
CDR3 DNA: TGTGCCAGCAGTCAGGGGAGTAACACTGAAGCTTTCTTT
CDR3 protein: CASSQGSNTEAFF

V gene: TRBV11-2
D gene: -
J gene: TRBJ2-1
clone size: -
CDR3 DNA: TGTGCCAGCAGCTTTTACGGGAGTGGCAATGAGCAGTTCTTC
CDR3 protein: CASSFYGSGNEQFF

V gene: TRBV5-1
D gene: -
J gene: TRBJ2-1
clone size: many
CDR3 DNA: TGCGCCAGCAGCTTGGCCGCGGGAATCTATGAGCAGTTCTTC
CDR3 protein: CASSLAAGIYEQFF

V gene: TRBV5-1
D gene: TRBD2
J gene: TRBJ2-7
clone size: -
CDR3 DNA: TGCGCCAGCACCTGGACTAGCGGACCCCAGGGCGAGCAGTACTTC
CDR3 protein: CASTWTSGPQGEQYF

V gene: TRBV11-1
D gene: -
J gene: TRBJ2-1
clone size: -
CDR3 DNA: TGTGCCAGCAGCTCCCGGACGGCAGCCGTGCAGTTCTTC
CDR3 protein: CASSSRTAAVQFF

V gene: TRBV3-1
D gene: TRBD2
J gene: TRBJ2-5
clone size: many
CDR3 DNA: TGTGCCAGCAGCCAAGGCGGCGGCGGGAGGGCGGCGACCCAGTACTTC
CDR3 protein: CASSQGGGGRAATQYF

V gene: TRBV9
D gene: TRBD2
J gene: TRBJ2-1
clone size: many
CDR3 DNA: TGTGCCAGCAGCGAACGCCCCTCTAGCGGGAGGGCGAATGAGCAGTTCTTC
CDR3 protein: CASSERPSSGRANEQFF

V gene: TRBV5-1
D gene: -
J gene: TRBJ2-1
clone size: -
CDR3 DNA: TGCGCCAGCAGCTGGGCCGGCCTAGACAATGAGCAGTTCTTC
CDR3 protein: CASSWAGLDNEQFF

V gene: TRBV2
D gene: TRBD2
J gene: TRBJ2-3
clone size: -
CDR3 DNA: TGTGCCAGAGGCGGGCTAGCGGGGGGCACAGATACGCAGTATTTT
CDR3 protein: CARGGLAGGTDTQYF

V gene: TRBV10-1
D gene: TRBD2
J gene: TRBJ2-7
clone size: -
CDR3 DNA: TGCGCCAGCAGTGAGTCACTAGCGGGAGTTTCCGAGCAGTACTTC
CDR3 protein: CASSESLAGVSEQYF

V gene: TRBV28
D gene: TRBD1
J gene: TRBJ1-4
clone size: -
CDR3 DNA: TGTGCCAGCAGTTTAATCGGGACAGGGGGGGAAAAACTGTTTTTT
CDR3 protein: CASSLIGTGGEKLFF

V gene: TRBV5-1
D gene: -
J gene: TRBJ2-3
clone size: many
CDR3 DNA: TGCGCCAGCAGCTTGTTCGGGCCTTTAGATACGCAGTATTTT
CDR3 protein: CASSLFGPLDTQYF

V gene: TRBV28
D gene: TRBD2
J gene: TRBJ2-2
clone size: -
CDR3 DNA: TGTGCCAGCACTCCGGGACTAGCGACATGGAACACCGGGGAGCTGTTTTTT
CDR3 protein: CASTPGLATWNTGELFF

V gene: TRBV7-3
D gene: -
J gene: TRBJ2-2
clone size: few
CDR3 DNA: TGTGCCAGCAGCTTAAACCCAGCGAACACCGGGGAGCTGTTTTTT
CDR3 protein: CASSLNPANTGELFF

V gene: TRBV9
D gene: -
J gene: TRBJ2-2
clone size: few
CDR3 DNA: TGTGCCAGCAGCCGTGACGGGGGTTCCGGGGAGCTGTTTTTT
CDR3 protein: CASSRDGGSGELFF

V gene: TRBV20-1
D gene: -
J gene: TRBJ1-1
clone size: few
CDR3 DNA: TGCAGTGCTAGACCTGTGGGGCGTCAGGACACTGAAGCTTTCTTT
CDR3 protein: CSARPVGRQDTEAFF

V gene: TRBV20-1
D gene: -
J gene: TRBJ1-5
clone size: many
CDR3 DNA: TGCAGTGCTACACTTGGAACGGGTCAGCCCCAGCATTTT
CDR3 protein: CSATLGTGQPQHF

V gene: TRBV10-3
D gene: -
J gene: TRBJ1-1
clone size: few
CDR3 DNA: TGTGCCATCAGTACCGCTACGAACACTGAAGCTTTCTTT
CDR3 protein: CAISTATNTEAFF

V gene: TRBV5-1
D gene: -
J gene: TRBJ1-6
clone size: -
CDR3 DNA: TGCGCCAGCAGCTTGACATCGGAGAATTCACCCCTCCACTTT
CDR3 protein: CASSLTSENSPLHF

V gene: TRBV20-1
D gene: -
J gene: TRBJ1-4
clone size: -
CDR3 DNA: TGCAGTGCGTCTTCCGGGACGGTGAATGAAAAACTGTTTTTT
CDR3 protein: CSASSGTVNEKLFF

V gene: TRBV10-3
D gene: TRBD1
J gene: TRBJ1-6
clone size: many
CDR3 DNA: TGTGCCATCAGGGGACAGGGGGCAAGTTCACCCCTCCACTTT
CDR3 protein: CAIRGQGASSPLHF

V gene: TRBV27
D gene: -
J gene: TRBJ2-2
clone size: many
CDR3 DNA: TGTGCCAGCAGTCCTAGGACTACCCCGAACACCGGGGAGCTGTTTTTT
CDR3 protein: CASSPRTTPNTGELFF

V gene: TRBV5-1
D gene: -
J gene: TRBJ2-3
clone size: -
CDR3 DNA: TGCGCCAGCAGCTCGGGGGACGGTGGCACAGATACGCAGTATTTT
CDR3 protein: CASSSGDGGTDTQYF

V gene: TRBV3-1
D gene: -
J gene: TRBJ2-7
clone size: many
CDR3 DNA: TGTGCCAGCAGCCAAGATGCGGGCAGGGGCACATTCGAGCAGTACTTC
CDR3 protein: CASSQDAGRGTFEQYF

V gene: TRBV20-1
D gene: TRBD2
J gene: TRBJ2-1
clone size: -
CDR3 DNA: TGCAGTGCTTTCCAGGTCCAGCGGGAAGACAATGAGCAGTTCTTC
CDR3 protein: CSAFQVQREDNEQFF

V gene: TRBV18
D gene: TRBD1
J gene: TRBJ2-7
clone size: medium-sized
CDR3 DNA: TGTGCCAGCCAGACAGGGGACTCTTCCGAGCAGTACTTC
CDR3 protein: CASQTGDSSEQYF

V gene: TRBV28
D gene: -
J gene: TRBJ1-2
clone size: few
CDR3 DNA: TGTGCCAGCAGTTTTACAGGAGTCGCAGGCTATGGCTACACCTTC
CDR3 protein: CASSFTGVAGYGYTF

V gene: TRBV5-4
D gene: TRBD2
J gene: TRBJ2-1
clone size: few
CDR3 DNA: TGTGCCAGCAGCTTGAGAGGTAGCGGGACCGCAGAGCAGTTCTTC
CDR3 protein: CASSLRGSGTAEQFF

V gene: TRBV12-3/TRBV12-4
D gene: TRBD2
J gene: TRBJ2-4
clone size: few
CDR3 DNA: TGTGCCAGCAGTCGCCGGGGGGGGCCGAACATTCAGTACTTC
CDR3 protein: CASSRRGGPNIQYF

V gene: TRBV5-1
D gene: -
J gene: TRBJ1-2
clone size: many
CDR3 DNA: TGCGCCAGCAGCTTGGCGCTGGGGCAAGTGGATGGCTACACCTTC
CDR3 protein: CASSLALGQVDGYTF

V gene: TRBV6-6
D gene: -
J gene: TRBJ1-6
clone size: -
CDR3 DNA: TGTGCCAGCAGTTACTCAAACAGTAATTCACCCCTCCACTTT
CDR3 protein: CASSYSNSNSPLHF

V gene: TRBV6-6
D gene: -
J gene: TRBJ2-5
clone size: -
CDR3 DNA: TGTGCCAGCACCCGGGGGATGGGAGAGACCCAGTACTTC
CDR3 protein: CASTRGMGETQYF

V gene: TRBV28
D gene: TRBD1
J gene: TRBJ1-1
clone size: few
CDR3 DNA: TGTGCCAGCAGTTTTGTCAGGGGGCAAGGGAACACTGAAGCTTTCTTT
CDR3 protein: CASSFVRGQGNTEAFF

V gene: TRBV20-1
D gene: TRBD2
J gene: TRBJ2-3
clone size: -
CDR3 DNA: TGCAGTGCCACACCCGGACTAGCGGGAACAGATACGCAGTATTTT
CDR3 protein: CSATPGLAGTDTQYF

V gene: TRBV6-6
D gene: TRBD2
J gene: TRBJ2-2
clone size: -
CDR3 DNA: TGTGCCATCAAAGGGGCCGCGGGAGCGAACACCGGGGAGCTGTTTTTT
CDR3 protein: CAIKGAAGANTGELFF

V gene: TRBV10-2
D gene: -
J gene: TRBJ2-1
clone size: few
CDR3 DNA: TGCGCCAGCAGTGTTTCTCAGACCTACAATGAGCAGTTCTTC
CDR3 protein: CASSVSQTYNEQFF

V gene: TRBV18
D gene: TRBD2
J gene: TRBJ2-3
clone size: few
CDR3 DNA: TGTGCCAGCTCCCCTAGGCGGGAGAGCACAGATACGCAGTATTTT
CDR3 protein: CASSPRRESTDTQYF

V gene: TRBV20-1
D gene: TRBD1
J gene: TRBJ1-2
clone size: few
CDR3 DNA: TGCAGTGCTAGACCGACCGGGACAGAGAACTATGGCTACACCTTC
CDR3 protein: CSARPTGTENYGYTF

V gene: TRBV20-1
D gene: TRBD1
J gene: TRBJ1-6
clone size: few
CDR3 DNA: TGCAGTGCTCCGTCGACAGGGGGTCATAATTCACCCCTCCACTTT
CDR3 protein: CSAPSTGGHNSPLHF

V gene: TRBV20-1
D gene: TRBD1
J gene: TRBJ1-4
clone size: -
CDR3 DNA: TGCAGTGCTACCACGGACGGGACAGCTAATGAAAAACTGTTTTTT
CDR3 protein: CSATTDGTANEKLFF

V gene: TRBV19
D gene: -
J gene: TRBJ1-5
clone size: few
CDR3 DNA: TGTGCCAGTAGTATAACAGGGCCCGGGGATCAGCCCCAGCATTTT
CDR3 protein: CASSITGPGDQPQHF

V gene: TRBV20-1
D gene: TRBD2
J gene: TRBJ2-1
clone size: -
CDR3 DNA: TGCAGTGCTAGAGGCCCGGGACTAGCGGTTGAGCAGTTCTTC
CDR3 protein: CSARGPGLAVEQFF

V gene: TRBV6-2/TRBV6-3
D gene: -
J gene: TRBJ1-1
clone size: few
CDR3 DNA: TGTGCCAGCAGTTTGGTACAGGCGAACACTGAAGCTTTCTTT
CDR3 protein: CASSLVQANTEAFF

V gene: TRBV24-1
D gene: TRBD2
J gene: TRBJ2-2
clone size: many
CDR3 DNA: TGTGCCACCAGTGATCGCCAACTAGCGGGACACACCGGGGAGCTGTTTTTT
CDR3 protein: CATSDRQLAGHTGELFF

V gene: TRBV27
D gene: -
J gene: TRBJ2-1
clone size: many
CDR3 DNA: TGTGCCACCCGTCTAGGGGGTGGGTCCTACAATGAGCAGTTCTTC
CDR3 protein: CATRLGGGSYNEQFF

V gene: TRBV4-1
D gene: TRBD1
J gene: TRBJ1-4
clone size: many
CDR3 DNA: TGCGCCAGCAGCCCCGACAGGGCTAATGAAAAACTGTTTTTT
CDR3 protein: CASSPDRANEKLFF

V gene: TRBV16
D gene: -
J gene: TRBJ2-2
clone size: -
CDR3 DNA: TGTGCCAGCAGCCAACGGGCGGGAAAGAACACCGGGGAGCTGTTTTTT
CDR3 protein: CASSQRAGKNTGELFF

V gene: TRBV7-3
D gene: TRBD2
J gene: TRBJ2-1
clone size: -
CDR3 DNA: TGTGCCAGCAGCCGCCTAGCGGGAGGGAAGGATGAGCAGTTCTTC
CDR3 protein: CASSRLAGGKDEQFF

V gene: TRBV9
D gene: TRBD1
J gene: TRBJ1-6
clone size: -
CDR3 DNA: TGTGCCAGCAGCGAGCTGGACAGGGCCAATTCACCCCTCCACTTT
CDR3 protein: CASSELDRANSPLHF